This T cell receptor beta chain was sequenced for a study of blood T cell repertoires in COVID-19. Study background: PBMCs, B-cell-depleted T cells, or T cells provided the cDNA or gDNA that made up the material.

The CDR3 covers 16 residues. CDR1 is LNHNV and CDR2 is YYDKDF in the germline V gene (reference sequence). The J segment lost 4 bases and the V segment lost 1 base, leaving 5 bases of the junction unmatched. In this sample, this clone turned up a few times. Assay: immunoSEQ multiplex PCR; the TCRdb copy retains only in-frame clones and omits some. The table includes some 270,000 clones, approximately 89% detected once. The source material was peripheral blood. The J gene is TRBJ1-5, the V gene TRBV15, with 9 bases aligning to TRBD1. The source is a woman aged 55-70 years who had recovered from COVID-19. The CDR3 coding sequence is TGTGCCACCAGCAGAGGGGGGACAGGGAAAAATCAGCCCCAGCATTTT. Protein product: CATSRGGTGKNQPQHF. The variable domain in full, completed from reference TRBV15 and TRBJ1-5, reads DAMVIQNPRYQVTQFGKPVTLSCSQTLNHNVMYWYQQKSSQAPKLLFHYYDKDFNNEADTPDNFQSRRPNTSFCFLDIRSPGLGDTAMYLCATSRGGTGKNQPQHFGDGTRLSIL.